Listed below are T cell receptor beta chains from one sample, sequenced in a study of radiation and T cells in renal cell carcinoma. Assay: immunoSEQ multiplex PCR; the TCRdb copy retains only in-frame clones and omits some. The sample yields about 160,000 clones, 88% seen once. This specimen consisted of blood, obtained from a patient whose treatment included radiotherapy and nephrectomy. The receptors shown here come from a woman aged 70 to 79 with renal cell carcinoma. Each CDR3 is given with its conserved first and last residue. D genes are given only for firm matches. Size is omitted from some rows. Given values are once, few, many or a class for expanded clones.

D gene	V gene	J gene	clone size	CDR3 protein	CDR3 DNA
.	TRBV19	TRBJ1-5	.	CASSIDLGRTSNQPQHF	TGTGCCAGTAGTATAGATTTGGGCCGGACTAGCAATCAGCCCCAGCATTTT
TRBD1	TRBV15	TRBJ2-5	.	CATNFGQAQEAQYF	TGTGCCACCAACTTCGGACAGGCGCAAGAGGCCCAGTACTTC
.	TRBV27	TRBJ2-3	.	CASSSRGENTDTQYF	TGTGCCAGCAGTAGTCGCGGGGAGAACACAGATACGCAGTATTTT
.	TRBV18	TRBJ2-6	.	CASSPQGGSGANVLTF	TGTGCCAGCTCACCACAGGGCGGCTCTGGGGCCAACGTCCTGACTTTC
.	TRBV7-2	TRBJ2-4	.	CASSSGGAGKNIQYF	TGTGCCAGCAGCTCCGGTGGGGCAGGCAAAAACATTCAGTACTTC
.	TRBV21-1	TRBJ1-1	.	CASRCSPFGEAFF	TGTGCCAGCAGGTGTAGTCCGTTTGGTGAAGCTTTCTTT
.	TRBV7-2	TRBJ2-3	.	CASSSDIRSTDTQYF	TGTGCCAGCAGTTCGGACATCCGTAGCACAGATACGCAGTATTTT
.	TRBV5-6	TRBJ2-5	.	CASSPSSRETQYF	TGTGCCAGCAGCCCCTCTTCCCGAGAGACCCAGTACTTC
.	TRBV6-6	TRBJ1-1	.	CASIPGTMNTEAFF	TGTGCCAGCATCCCCGGGACGATGAACACTGAAGCTTTCTTT
TRBD1	TRBV2	TRBJ1-4	.	CASRLDRATNEKLFF	TGTGCCAGCAGACTAGACAGGGCAACTAATGAAAAACTGTTTTTT
TRBD2	TRBV28	TRBJ2-5	.	CASTPQGLGETQYF	TGTGCCAGCACCCCGCAGGGACTAGGGGAGACCCAGTACTTC
.	TRBV29-1	TRBJ1-2	few	CSAGEEGYTF	TGCAGCGCTGGGGAGGAGGGCTACACCTTC
.	TRBV2	TRBJ2-1	.	CASSVTGLTYNEQFF	TGTGCCAGCAGTGTTACCGGGTTAACCTACAATGAGCAGTTCTTC
TRBD1	TRBV5-5	TRBJ1-3	.	CASSGGTGQGNTIYF	TGTGCCAGCAGCGGCGGGACAGGGCAAGGAAACACCATATATTTT
TRBD2	TRBV27	TRBJ2-3	once	CASSPGLAGGRGTDTQYF	TGTGCCAGCAGTCCTGGACTAGCGGGGGGCCGGGGCACAGATACGCAGTATTTT
TRBD1	TRBV27	TRBJ1-3	.	CASSGQGRRGNTIYF	TGTGCCAGCAGTGGACAGGGAAGGAGAGGGAACACCATATATTTT
TRBD2	TRBV7-8	TRBJ2-5	.	CASSIPGLAGGLPWYQETQYF	TGTGCCAGCAGCATCCCGGGACTAGCGGGGGGGCTCCCTTGGTACCAAGAGACCCAGTACTTC
.	TRBV5-6	TRBJ2-3	.	CASSLKAITDTQYF	TGTGCCAGCAGCTTGAAGGCAATCACAGATACGCAGTATTTT
.	TRBV9	TRBJ2-7	.	CASSVEEGGTYEQYF	TGTGCCAGCAGCGTAGAGGAGGGAGGCACCTACGAGCAGTACTTC
.	TRBV9	TRBJ2-7	.	CASSGGELYEQYF	TGTGCCAGCAGCGGGGGCGAACTCTACGAGCAGTACTTC
.	TRBV28	TRBJ1-5	.	CASSFGGQFNQPQHF	TGTGCCAGCAGTTTTGGAGGACAGTTCAATCAGCCCCAGCATTTT
.	TRBV6-1	TRBJ1-5	.	CASTGISNQPQHF	TGTGCCAGCACAGGGATTAGCAATCAGCCCCAGCATTTT
TRBD1	TRBV19	TRBJ1-6	.	CASSADRGLNSPLHF	TGTGCCAGTAGTGCGGACAGGGGGCTTAATTCACCCCTCCACTTT
.	TRBV29-1	TRBJ1-1	.	CSATAWSGNSFEAFF	TGCAGCGCCACGGCTTGGTCAGGGAATAGCTTTGAAGCTTTCTTT
.	TRBV18	TRBJ1-6	once	CASSPSSYNSPLHF	TGTGCCAGCTCACCCAGCTCCTATAATTCACCCCTCCACTTT
.	TRBV30	TRBJ1-1	.	CAWRSQVATEAFF	TGTGCCTGGAGATCGCAGGTGGCAACTGAAGCTTTCTTT
.	TRBV4-3	TRBJ1-2	few	CASSQVVLYGYTF	TGCGCCAGCAGCCAAGTAGTACTCTATGGCTACACCTTC
.	TRBV27	TRBJ2-5	.	CASSPGAWGTQYF	TGTGCCAGCAGTCCCGGGGCTTGGGGGACCCAGTACTTC
.	TRBV25-1	TRBJ2-7	.	CASTPGGEQYF	TGTGCCAGCACGCCGGGCGGGGAGCAGTACTTC